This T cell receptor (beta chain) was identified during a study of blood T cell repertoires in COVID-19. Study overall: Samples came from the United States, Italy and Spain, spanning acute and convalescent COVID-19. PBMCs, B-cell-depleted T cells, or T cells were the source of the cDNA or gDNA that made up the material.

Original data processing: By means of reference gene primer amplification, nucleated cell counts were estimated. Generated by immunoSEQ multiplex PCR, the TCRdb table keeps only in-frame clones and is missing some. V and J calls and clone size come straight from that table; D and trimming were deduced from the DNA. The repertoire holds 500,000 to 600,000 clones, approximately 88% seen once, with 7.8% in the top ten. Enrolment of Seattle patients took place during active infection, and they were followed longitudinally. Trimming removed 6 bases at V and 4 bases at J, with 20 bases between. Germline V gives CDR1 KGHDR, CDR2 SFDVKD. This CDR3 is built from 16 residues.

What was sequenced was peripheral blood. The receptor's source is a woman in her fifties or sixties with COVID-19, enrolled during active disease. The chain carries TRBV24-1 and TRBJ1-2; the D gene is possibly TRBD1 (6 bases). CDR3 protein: CATSSTGPMSRYGYTF. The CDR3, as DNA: TGTGCCACCAGTTCAACAGGGCCCATGAGTCGCTATGGCTACACCTTC.